The clone carrying this TCR beta chain was seen many times. What it binds is unknown. The data were taken from a study of identical twins. Study-wide points: Clonotypes of the beta chain that were abundant in cord blood carried fewer insertions (memory repertoires showed none). A cross-sectional statistical analysis, not follow-up of the same donors, supported the conclusions. Twins shared out-of-frame alpha sequences with excess low generation probability.

A universal primer site came from template switching; cDNA carried unique molecular identifiers. TCRdb reprocessed the 5' RACE reads via MiXCR and lists one record per CDR3 protein. This table holds 350,000 to 450,000 distinct CDR3 sequences, about 18% found once. This TCR derives from a man in his forties or fifties in good health. Input material: naive T cells sorted from blood.

CDR3 sequence (DNA): TGTGCCAGCAGCTTTACAGGTGGAACCGGGGAGCTGTTTTTT. The encoded protein is CASSFTGGTGELFF. The rearrangement uses TRBV7-9 and TRBJ2-2; D might be TRBD1 (5 bases). Germline V gene lookup returns CDR1 SEHNR and CDR2 FQNEAQ (reference sequence). V was trimmed by 3 bases and J by 5 bases, leaving 10 bases between them. The CDR3 extends over 14 amino acids.